A selection of T cell receptor beta chains follows, all from one sample in a study of technical replicates of blood from several donors. Here immunoSEQ multiplex PCR was the method, and the copy in TCRdb shows in-frame clones only, minus some. Found here are approximately 90,000 clones, 95% of them singletons; the top ten hold 0.26%. Sequences were obtained from T cells isolated from PBMCs. The source is a human donor in good health. Both conserved end residues are part of each CDR3. Each record gives: clone size, D gene, V gene, J gene, CDR3 DNA, CDR3 protein. D genes are given only for firm matches. Rows may omit the clone size; those that give it use once, few, many or a size class.

-,-,TRBV5-1,TRBJ1-6,TGCGCCAGCTCTGTGAGGGAACTAGGCAATTCACCCCTCCACTTT,CASSVRELGNSPLHF
once,TRBD1,TRBV27,TRBJ1-5,TGTGCCAGCAGTCCAGGGGGCTGGGATCAGCCCCAGCATTTT,CASSPGGWDQPQHF
-,-,TRBV18,TRBJ1-4,TGTGCCAGCAGGGAGATCCAAGAGGAAAAACTGTTTTTT,CASREIQEEKLFF
-,-,TRBV5-5,TRBJ1-2,TGTGCCAGCAGCTTGGCACAGGAGAGGGGCTACACCTTC,CASSLAQERGYTF
-,-,TRBV2,TRBJ1-5,TGTGCCAGCAGTATTCCACAGGGCCGCCATCAGCCCCAGCATTTT,CASSIPQGRHQPQHF
-,TRBD2,TRBV2,TRBJ2-2,TGTGCCAGCAGGAAGCGGGAGGCCGGGGAGCTGTTTTTT,CASRKREAGELFF
-,TRBD2,TRBV30,TRBJ2-3,TGTGCCTGGAGTGTAGAGCGGGGAAGCACAGATACGCAGTATTTT,CAWSVERGSTDTQYF
-,-,TRBV9,TRBJ2-4,TGTGCCAGCAGCGTAGAAGGCAGACAAGGGGACATTCAGTACTTC,CASSVEGRQGDIQYF
-,TRBD2,TRBV9,TRBJ2-7,TGTGCCAGCAGCGTAGCTACTAGCGGGAGCCCCTACGAGCAGTACTTC,CASSVATSGSPYEQYF
-,-,TRBV5-6,TRBJ2-7,TGTGCCAGCAGCATAGGGGCCTACGAGCAGTACTTC,CASSIGAYEQYF
-,-,TRBV19,TRBJ1-1,TGTGCCAGTAGCCGAGTGGGGCGCCTACTCCACACTGAAGCTTTCTTT,CASSRVGRLLHTEAFF
-,TRBD2,TRBV27,TRBJ2-2,TGTGCCAGCAGTTTATGGACTAGCGGGATATCCGGGGAGCTGTTTTTT,CASSLWTSGISGELFF
once,TRBD1,TRBV19,TRBJ2-7,TGTGCCAGTAGTATAAGACAGGGCGTCTACGAGCAGTACTTC,CASSIRQGVYEQYF
-,TRBD1,TRBV18,TRBJ1-4,TGTGCCAGCTCAACGGACAGGGGTGAAAAACTGTTTTTT,CASSTDRGEKLFF
-,-,TRBV5-8,TRBJ1-1,TGTGCCAGCAGCCTGCAGCAGGGAAGGCTGCCTTACACTGAAGCTTTCTTT,CASSLQQGRLPYTEAFF
-,TRBD2,TRBV6-5,TRBJ2-7,TGTGCCAGCAGGTCCGCGGGACTAGAGCACGAGCAGTACTTC,CASRSAGLEHEQYF
-,-,TRBV5-1,TRBJ1-3,TGCGCCAGCAGCTCACAGGGCTCTGGAAACACCATATATTTT,CASSSQGSGNTIYF
-,TRBD2,TRBV4-1,TRBJ2-5,TGCGCCAGCAGCCGCCAGGGGGTGGGACTAGCGGTTCAACGGACCCAGTACTTC,CASSRQGVGLAVQRTQYF
-,TRBD2,TRBV7-9,TRBJ2-7,TGTGCCAGCAGCTATGCCACTAGCGGGGGGTCCTACGAGCAGTACTTC,CASSYATSGGSYEQYF
-,TRBD1,TRBV7-9,TRBJ1-5,TGTGCCAGCAGCCGCGGGGGACAGGAGGGGAGCAATCAGCCCCAGCATTTT,CASSRGGQEGSNQPQHF
-,-,TRBV5-1,TRBJ2-7,TGCGCCAGCAGCTTGCAGGTAAACTACGAGCAGTACTTC,CASSLQVNYEQYF
-,TRBD2,TRBV11-3,TRBJ2-7,TGTGCCAGCAGCCAGACTAGCGGGGGGCTCTACGAGCAGTACTTC,CASSQTSGGLYEQYF
-,-,TRBV18,TRBJ2-7,TGTGCCAGCTCACCGGGGCCGGGACTCCCTGTCTACGAGCAGTACTTC,CASSPGPGLPVYEQYF
-,-,TRBV7-7,TRBJ2-2,TGTGCCAGCAGCCCGGCAGCCGCGGGGGCGACCGGGGAGCTGTTTTTT,CASSPAAAGATGELFF
-,-,TRBV19,TRBJ1-1,TGTGCCAGTAGTATTGGAGAGAACACTGAAGCTTTCTTT,CASSIGENTEAFF
-,-,TRBV29-1,TRBJ1-1,TGCAGCGTTGAAGCCTTCAACCCAGCTGAAGCTTTCTTT,CSVEAFNPAEAFF
-,-,TRBV4-1,TRBJ2-1,TGCGCCAGCAGCGTGGCCTCTAGGAATGAGCAGTTCTTC,CASSVASRNEQFF
-,TRBD2,TRBV28,TRBJ2-3,TGTGCCAGCAGATCCGGTTTAGCGGGAGCGGCGCAGTATTTT,CASRSGLAGAAQYF
-,TRBD1,TRBV7-9,TRBJ1-4,TGTGCCAGCAGCGCACCACAGGGGTCGGGTGGTGAAAAACTGTTTTTT,CASSAPQGSGGEKLFF
-,TRBD2,TRBV5-1,TRBJ2-1,TGCGCCAGCAGCTTTGGACCGACGGGGCTAGCGGGAGGGACACAGTTCTTC,CASSFGPTGLAGGTQFF
-,TRBD2,TRBV4-1,TRBJ2-7,TGCGCCAGCAGATACGAGGGACTAGCGGGCCACGAGCAGTACTTC,CASRYEGLAGHEQYF
-,-,TRBV13,TRBJ1-1,TGTGCCAGCAGCTTTATAGCGGACCGGACCAGCGCTGAAGCTTTCTTT,CASSFIADRTSAEAFF
few,TRBD2,TRBV4-1,TRBJ2-2,TGCGCCAGCAGCCATGGGACTAGCGGGAGGACCGGGGAGCTGTTTTTT,CASSHGTSGRTGELFF
-,TRBD1,TRBV5-1,TRBJ1-2,TGCGCCAGCAGCTGGGGGGACAGGGGCGCTAACTATGGCTACACCTTC,CASSWGDRGANYGYTF
-,TRBD1,TRBV15,TRBJ1-1,TGTGCCACCAGCAGTCGCGGGACAGGGGGGACTGAAGCTTTCTTT,CATSSRGTGGTEAFF
-,TRBD2,TRBV5-4,TRBJ2-5,TGTGCCAGCAGCTCACGGGACTACTCGGAGACCCAGTACTTC,CASSSRDYSETQYF
-,TRBD1,TRBV5-6,TRBJ1-1,TGTGCCAGCAGCCCCAGGGGGCGTGAAGCTTTCTTT,CASSPRGREAFF
once,TRBD2,TRBV7-2,TRBJ2-7,TGTGCCAGCAGCTACGGGACTAAGTACGAGCAGTACTTC,CASSYGTKYEQYF
-,-,TRBV28,TRBJ2-1,TGTGCCAGCACCAACGGACAGTCCCCCTACAATGAGCAGTTCTTC,CASTNGQSPYNEQFF
-,TRBD2,TRBV4-1,TRBJ2-3,TGCGCCAGCAGCCAAGATAACCTAGCGGGAGCTCGTACAGATACGCAGTATTTT,CASSQDNLAGARTDTQYF
-,-,TRBV5-1,TRBJ2-6,TGCGCCAGCAGCCCGGGAGAAGACAGCTCTAACTCTGGGGCCAACGTCCTGACTTTC,CASSPGEDSSNSGANVLTF
once,TRBD1,TRBV13,TRBJ2-1,TGTGCCAGCAGCTTCAGGGGGCCAAATGAGCAGTTCTTC,CASSFRGPNEQFF
-,-,TRBV11-2,TRBJ2-5,TGTGCCAGCAGCTTAATAACAGGGCAAGAGACCCAGTACTTC,CASSLITGQETQYF
-,-,TRBV11-2,TRBJ1-1,TGTGCCAGCAGCCCGAGGGGGAATGACACTGAAGCTTTCTTT,CASSPRGNDTEAFF
-,TRBD2,TRBV28,TRBJ2-1,TGTGCCAGCAGTTCCCCGGGACTAGCGGGACTCGAGCAGTTCTTC,CASSSPGLAGLEQFF
-,TRBD2,TRBV5-1,TRBJ2-5,TGCGCCAGCAGCTTCGGACTAGCGGGAGGAGGGCAAGAGACCCAGTACTTC,CASSFGLAGGGQETQYF